Presented here are 12 T cell receptor beta chains from one specimen sequenced in a study of tumor-infiltrating lymphocytes in primary liver carcinoma. Unsorted whole blood supplied the blood RNA, and germline DNA was isolated too. TCR beta cDNA was made from roughly 450 ng total RNA with a constant-region primer. Slightly modified ARM-PCR with three nested multiplex PCR rounds yielded TCR beta libraries. Both of the initial two PCR rounds ran for around 9 cycles and employed TRBV1-TRBV30 forward primers alongside a C-beta reverse primer. TCRdb reprocessed the multiplex PCR reads via MiXCR and lists one record per CDR3 protein. The sample lists approximately 300,000 distinct CDR3 sequences; 50% to 70% were seen once. Sequences were obtained from peripheral blood. The receptors were sampled from a man aged 40-49 years with primary liver carcinoma and hepatitis B virus infection.

In the case of this clonotype: One base away lies a much larger clone, so this may be a sequencing read error. The rearrangement links TRBV6-5 to TRBJ2-7; 13 bases align to TRBD2. Per the germline V gene, CDR1 is MNHEY and CDR2 is SVGAGI. The CDR3 loop spans 16 amino acids. Trimming at V came to 6 bases and at J to 5 bases, leaving 10 bases not matched to a gene. In nucleotides, the CDR3 is TGTGCCAGCAGCCTTAGGACTAGCGGGAGTATAGACGAGCAGTACTTC. Translating gives CASSLRTSGSIDEQYF.

Regarding this clonotype: The junction does not match germline at one end; this may be a read error. This sequence joins TRBV29-1 and TRBJ2-1, with 8 bases lining up with TRBD2. The CDR3 totals 15 residues. From germline, CDR1 is SQVTM and CDR2 ANQGSEA. The CDR3 nucleotides read TGCACCGTTGAACCTCCGCGGGAGGTCCGCAATGAGCAGTTTTTC. As protein: CTVEPPREVRNEQFF.

Details on this clonotype: Sequence at one end of the junction differs from germline and may be a read error. The chain has TRBV5-1 and TRBJ2-1, with 12 positions matching TRBD2. CDR1 is SGHRS and CDR2 is YFSETQ in the germline V gene. This CDR3 comprises 16 residues. The CDR3 loop reads CVSSSGTSGPLDEQFF. The CDR3 bases are TGCGTCAGCAGCTCTGGGACTAGCGGGCCTCTCGATGAGCAGTTCTTC.

The rearrangement joins TRBV11-3 to TRBJ2-1; 7 nucleotides align to TRBD2. V trimming: 5 bases; J trimming: 9 bases; junction bases outside the gene matches: 16. The CDR3 contains 16 residues. Germline assignment: CDR1 SGHNT and CDR2 YENEEA. Here the CDR3 reads CASSVGLLARDSEQFF. In DNA form, the CDR3 reads TGTGCCAGCAGCGTAGGGCTACTAGCGAGAGATAGTGAGCAGTTCTTC.

Points on this clonotype: A much larger clone lies a single base off, so this may be a read error. The genes are TRBV29-1 and TRBJ2-5; TRBD2 might be the D (5 bases). The CDR3 length is 13 residues. Germline V gene lookup returns CDR1 SQVTM and CDR2 ANQGSEA. Trimming removed 8 bases from V and 4 bases from J, with 17 bases in between. The CDR3 nucleotides read TGCAGCACCCTAGGAGAGGGTATAGAGACCCAGTACTTC. Translating gives CSTLGEGIETQYF.

Notes on this clonotype: A much larger clone differs by one base, so this may be a read error. The rearrangement uses TRBV4-2 and TRBJ2-1; 7 nucleotides line up with TRBD2. Germline V lookup: CDR1 LGHNA, CDR2 YNFKEQ. The CDR3 is 15 amino acids. The CDR3 DNA reads TGTGCCAGCAGCCCAGGCGGGAGTACGGTTAATGAGAAGTTCTTC. It yields the protein CASSPGGSTVNEKFF.

This clonotype was detected only a few times. The V and J genes are TRBV24-1 and TRBJ2-7; the D is unclear. The germline CDR1 and CDR2 sequences are KGHDR and SFDVKD. V was cut by 3 bases and J by 6 bases, with 8 bases left in between. The CDR3 sequence is 12 residues long. CDR3 loop: CATSDRLGEQYF. The CDR3 nucleotides are TGTGCCACCAGTGATAGACTCGGCGAGCAGTACTTC.

A word on this clonotype: A much larger clone lies a single base off, so this may be a read error. This chain uses TRBV29-1 with TRBJ2-2; perhaps TRBD1 as D (5 bases). Germline loops: CDR1 SQVTM, CDR2 ANQGSEA. The CDR3 is 14 amino acids. The CDR3 loop reads CSVQGLANIGELFF. For the CDR3, the DNA is TGCAGCGTTCAGGGTCTCGCGAACATCGGGGAGCTGTTTTTT.

The rearrangement joins TRBV12-3 or TRBV12-4 to TRBJ1-1, with unresolved D. The CDR3 loop spans 14 amino acids. The V end was cut by 4 bases, the J end by 5 bases, with 14 bases between. The DNA for the CDR3 is TGTGCCAGCAGTTGTGGGGAGGGCGGGACTGAAGCTTTCTTT. Translating gives CASSCGEGGTEAFF.

This clonotype was counted at least ten times. The chain is built from TRBV29-1 and TRBJ2-3; no firm D call. Trimming removed 6 bases from V and 2 bases from J, with 9 bases in between. This CDR3 region has 12 residues. Germline lookup yields CDR1 SQVTM and CDR2 ANQGSEA. CDR3 residues: CSVPLDTDTQYF. The CDR3 DNA is TGCAGCGTCCCCCTTGACACAGATACGCAGTATTTT.

For this clonotype: At one end the junction does not follow the germline gene, possibly because of a read error. The V gene is TRBV11-2, the J gene TRBJ1-2; no clear D. This CDR3 region has 12 residues. The germline gives CDR1 SGHAT, CDR2 FQNNGV. As DNA, the CDR3 is TGTGCCAGCAGCGTCGCACTCTATGCCTACACCTTC. Translating it yields CASSVALYAYTF. Using reference TRBV11-2 and TRBJ1-2 for the parts outside the CDR3, the full variable domain is EAGVAQSPRYKIIEKRQSVAFWCNPISGHATLYWYQQILGQGPKLLIQFQNNGVVDDSQLPKDRFSAERLKGVDSTLKIQPAKLEDSAVYLCASSVALYAYTFGSGTRLTVV.

The chain couples TRBV10-3 to TRBJ1-1; TRBD1 aligns across 8 bases. V gave up 3 bases and J gave up 5 bases; unmatched junction bases: 8. There are 15 residues in the CDR3. Germline V gene data show CDR1 as ENHRY and CDR2 as SYGVKD. CDR3 loop: CAISDPGQGRTEAFF. CDR3 DNA: TGTGCCATCAGTGACCCAGGACAGGGAAGGACTGAAGCTTTCTTT.